A selection of T cell receptor beta chains follows, all from one sample in a study of cytomegalovirus exposure and HLA in healthy donors. The data were produced by immunoSEQ multiplex PCR, yet TCRdb's version contains in-frame clones alone and is incomplete. This listing includes about 170,000 clones. Material for sequencing was PBMCs. These receptors all stem from an older woman in good health and CMV-seronegative. Both conserved end residues are part of each CDR3. D genes are given only for firm matches.

V: TRBV27; D: -; J: TRBJ2-1; CDR3: CASSLSLQSSYNEQFF; DNA: TGTGCCAGCAGTTTATCGTTACAAAGCTCCTACAATGAGCAGTTCTTC
V: TRBV19; D: TRBD1; J: TRBJ1-5; CDR3: CAVVRERGGVMSNQPQHF; DNA: TGTGCAGTAGTTAGGGAGAGAGGGGGCGTAATGAGCAATCAGCCCCAGCATTTT
V: TRBV20-1; D: -; J: TRBJ1-4; CDR3: CSAGSLEKLFF; DNA: TGCAGTGCTGGGAGCCTTGAAAAACTGTTTTTT
V: TRBV10-1; D: -; J: TRBJ2-5; CDR3: CASTEGVQETQYF; DNA: TGCGCCAGCACCGAGGGGGTGCAAGAGACCCAGTACTTC
V: TRBV4-1; D: TRBD2; J: TRBJ2-3; CDR3: CASSPLRTSGGTDTQYF; DNA: TGCGCCAGCAGCCCCCTGAGGACTAGCGGTGGCACAGATACGCAGTATTTT
V: TRBV5-1; D: TRBD2; J: TRBJ2-5; CDR3: CASSLVSSGGFRTQYF; DNA: TGCGCCAGCAGCTTGGTGTCTAGCGGGGGGTTCAGGACCCAGTACTTC
V: TRBV2; D: TRBD1; J: TRBJ2-7; CDR3: CASRDRTGAYEQYF; DNA: TGTGCCAGCAGGGATAGGACAGGGGCCTACGAGCAGTACTTC
V: TRBV9; D: -; J: TRBJ1-1; CDR3: CASGGAGNTEAFF; DNA: TGTGCCAGCGGGGGCGCAGGGAACACTGAAGCTTTCTTT
V: TRBV2; D: -; J: TRBJ2-6; CDR3: CASSGRGTGANVLIF; DNA: TGTGCCAGCAGCGGAAGGGGTACTGGGGCCAACGTCCTGATTTTC
V: TRBV5-8; D: TRBD1; J: TRBJ1-5; CDR3: CASSLDRGGDSNQPQHF; DNA: TGTGCCAGCAGCTTGGACAGGGGGGGAGATAGCAATCAGCCCCAGCATTTT
V: TRBV29-1; D: -; J: TRBJ2-1; CDR3: CSVEELPYNEQFF; DNA: TGCAGCGTTGAAGAGCTACCCTACAATGAGCAGTTCTTC
V: TRBV5-1; D: -; J: TRBJ1-1; CDR3: CASSSDRGYTEAFF; DNA: TGCGCCAGCAGCTCGGACCGAGGGTACACTGAAGCTTTCTTT
V: TRBV18; D: TRBD2; J: TRBJ2-2; CDR3: CASFGRGLAGGTNTGELFF; DNA: TGTGCCAGCTTTGGTCGTGGACTAGCGGGAGGAACGAACACCGGGGAGCTGTTTTTT
V: TRBV6-1; D: TRBD1; J: TRBJ2-5; CDR3: CASNPTGHETQYF; DNA: TGTGCCAGCAACCCGACAGGGCACGAGACCCAGTACTTC
V: TRBV18; D: TRBD1; J: TRBJ2-7; CDR3: CASSPTGTGTYEQYF; DNA: TGTGCCAGCTCACCAACCGGGACAGGGACGTACGAGCAGTACTTC
V: TRBV4-2; D: TRBD1; J: TRBJ1-2; CDR3: CASSQVSLDRGQGYTF; DNA: TGTGCCAGCAGCCAAGTTTCTCTGGACAGGGGTCAAGGCTACACCTTC
V: TRBV7-9; D: TRBD2; J: TRBJ2-5; CDR3: CASSLRGGEETQYF; DNA: TGTGCCAGCAGCTTACGCGGGGGGGAAGAGACCCAGTACTTC
V: TRBV5-1; D: -; J: TRBJ2-4; CDR3: CASTPGGGSAKNIQYF; DNA: TGCGCCAGCACCCCCGGAGGGGGCTCAGCCAAAAACATTCAGTACTTC
V: TRBV30; D: TRBD2; J: TRBJ2-1; CDR3: CAWSFLGTSGRHEQFF; DNA: TGTGCCTGGTCCTTTCTCGGGACTAGCGGGAGACATGAGCAGTTCTTC
V: TRBV5-1; D: -; J: TRBJ2-2; CDR3: CASRERSNTGELFF; DNA: TGCGCCAGCAGAGAGCGCTCGAACACCGGGGAGCTGTTTTTT
V: TRBV2; D: TRBD1; J: TRBJ2-5; CDR3: CASSRTGREETQYF; DNA: TGTGCCAGCAGTAGGACAGGTCGGGAAGAGACCCAGTACTTC
V: TRBV7-8; D: -; J: TRBJ1-1; CDR3: CASSATGRASEAFF; DNA: TGTGCCAGCAGCGCAACAGGGCGCGCGTCTGAAGCTTTCTTT
V: TRBV27; D: -; J: TRBJ1-5; CDR3: CASSSHRYSNQPQHF; DNA: TGTGCCAGCAGTTCCCACAGATATAGCAATCAGCCCCAGCATTTT
V: TRBV7-6; D: -; J: TRBJ1-1; CDR3: CASSLELNTEAFF; DNA: TGTGCCAGCAGCTTAGAACTTAACACTGAAGCTTTCTTT
V: TRBV4-3; D: -; J: TRBJ1-5; CDR3: CASSLTGRGQPQHF; DNA: TGCGCCAGCAGCCTCACGGGTAGGGGCCAGCCCCAGCATTTT
V: TRBV7-6; D: TRBD2; J: TRBJ2-2; CDR3: CASSFPSGNTGELFF; DNA: TGTGCCAGCAGCTTTCCTAGCGGGAACACCGGGGAGCTGTTTTTT
V: TRBV5-1; D: TRBD1; J: TRBJ2-7; CDR3: CASSRDREYEQYF; DNA: TGCGCCAGCAGCCGGGACAGAGAATACGAGCAGTACTTC
V: TRBV6-5; D: TRBD1; J: TRBJ1-3; CDR3: CATRDRLNSGNTIYF; DNA: TGTGCCACCCGGGACAGACTTAACTCTGGAAACACCATATATTTT
V: TRBV7-6; D: -; J: TRBJ2-1; CDR3: CASSGNLAKVQFF; DNA: TGTGCCAGCAGCGGTAACCTAGCGAAGGTGCAGTTCTTC
V: TRBV7-2; D: -; J: TRBJ2-3; CDR3: CASSPGGGRSDTQYF; DNA: TGTGCCAGCAGCCCCGGTGGGGGCCGGTCAGATACGCAGTATTTT
V: TRBV10-3; D: -; J: TRBJ2-7; CDR3: CAISESYWDTPGEQYF; DNA: TGTGCCATCAGTGAGTCGTACTGGGACACCCCAGGCGAGCAGTACTTC
V: TRBV19; D: -; J: TRBJ1-6; CDR3: CASSPQQGLDNSPLHF; DNA: TGTGCCAGTAGTCCTCAGCAGGGGCTCGATAATTCACCCCTCCACTTT
V: TRBV7-8; D: -; J: TRBJ1-2; CDR3: CASSLQASDYGYTF; DNA: TGTGCCAGCAGCTTACAGGCCTCAGACTATGGCTACACCTTC
V: TRBV19; D: TRBD2; J: TRBJ2-6; CDR3: CASSTRGGSGANVLTF; DNA: TGTGCCAGTAGTACCCGGGGGGGATCTGGGGCCAACGTCCTGACTTTC
V: TRBV28; D: TRBD1; J: TRBJ2-7; CDR3: CASSLTIQGAYEQYF; DNA: TGTGCCAGCAGTTTAACGATCCAGGGGGCCTACGAGCAGTACTTC
V: TRBV4-2; D: -; J: TRBJ2-2; CDR3: CASSQPQGRELFF; DNA: TGTGCCAGCAGCCAACCACAGGGCCGGGAGCTGTTTTTT
V: TRBV2; D: -; J: TRBJ1-5; CDR3: CASSEDRINQPQHF; DNA: TGTGCCAGCAGTGAAGACAGGATCAATCAGCCCCAGCATTTT
V: TRBV7-2; D: TRBD1; J: TRBJ1-2; CDR3: CASSYGQGATYGYTF; DNA: TGTGCCAGCAGCTACGGACAGGGGGCCACCTATGGCTACACCTTC
V: TRBV10-3; D: -; J: TRBJ1-6; CDR3: CAINGEPNSPLHF; DNA: TGTGCCATCAACGGGGAGCCAAATTCACCCCTCCACTTT
V: TRBV9; D: -; J: TRBJ2-3; CDR3: CASSVGQDTQYF; DNA: TGTGCCAGCAGCGTAGGGCAGGATACGCAGTATTTT
V: TRBV9; D: -; J: TRBJ2-7; CDR3: CASSVSQGNYEQYF; DNA: TGTGCCAGCAGCGTATCCCAGGGGAACTACGAGCAGTACTTC
V: TRBV18; D: TRBD1; J: TRBJ1-1; CDR3: CASCGQGNTEAFF; DNA: TGTGCCAGCTGTGGACAGGGGAACACTGAAGCTTTCTTT
V: TRBV30; D: TRBD1; J: TRBJ1-2; CDR3: CAWNGKGQGDWEYGYTF; DNA: TGTGCCTGGAACGGGAAGGGACAGGGGGATTGGGAGTATGGCTACACCTTC
V: TRBV10-3; D: TRBD1; J: TRBJ2-2; CDR3: CAISERDRGGWTGELFF; DNA: TGTGCCATCAGTGAGAGGGACAGGGGCGGATGGACCGGGGAGCTGTTTTTT